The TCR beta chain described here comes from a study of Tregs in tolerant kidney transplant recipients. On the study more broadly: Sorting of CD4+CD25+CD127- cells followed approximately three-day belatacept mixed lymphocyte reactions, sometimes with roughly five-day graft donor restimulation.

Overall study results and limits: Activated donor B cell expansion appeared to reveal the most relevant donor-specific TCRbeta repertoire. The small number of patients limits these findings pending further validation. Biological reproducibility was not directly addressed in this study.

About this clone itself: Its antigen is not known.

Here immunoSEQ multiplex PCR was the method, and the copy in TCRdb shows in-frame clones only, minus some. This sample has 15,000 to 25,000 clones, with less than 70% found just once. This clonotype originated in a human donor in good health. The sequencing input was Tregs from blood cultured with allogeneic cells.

The CDR3 sequence: CASSPRSDVRAFF. The CDR3 coding sequence is TGCGCCAGCAGCCCCCGATCGGACGTTAGAGCTTTCTTT. This chain connects TRBV5-1 to TRBJ1-1; D not resolved. With 4 bases removed from V and 10 bases from J, the gap between germline ends came to 17 bases. The CDR3 totals 13 residues. The germline V gene encodes CDR1 SGHRS and CDR2 YFSETQ.